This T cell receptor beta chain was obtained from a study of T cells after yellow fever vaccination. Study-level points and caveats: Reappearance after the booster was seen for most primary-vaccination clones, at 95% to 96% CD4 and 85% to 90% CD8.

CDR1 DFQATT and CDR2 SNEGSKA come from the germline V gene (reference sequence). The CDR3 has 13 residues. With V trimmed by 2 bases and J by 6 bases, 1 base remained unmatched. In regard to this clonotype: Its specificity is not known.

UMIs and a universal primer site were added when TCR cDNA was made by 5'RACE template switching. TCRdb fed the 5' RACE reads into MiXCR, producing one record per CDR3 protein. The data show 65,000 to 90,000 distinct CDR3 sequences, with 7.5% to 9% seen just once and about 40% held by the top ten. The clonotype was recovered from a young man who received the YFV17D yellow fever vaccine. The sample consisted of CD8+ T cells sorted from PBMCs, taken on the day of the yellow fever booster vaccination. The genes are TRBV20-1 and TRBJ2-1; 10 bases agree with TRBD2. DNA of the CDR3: TGCAGTGCTAGACCTAGCGGGAGCAATGAGCAGTTCTTC. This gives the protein CSARPSGSNEQFF.